The T cell receptor (beta chain) under discussion was sequenced for a study of Tregs in tolerant kidney transplant recipients. Study-wide results and caveats: No direct test of biological reproducibility was done here. The small number of patients limits these findings pending further validation.

Turning to this clone: Its antigen is undetermined.

Unstimulated regulatory T cells (CD4+CD25+CD127-), CD4+CD25- non-regulatory cells, CD4 and CD8 cells were FACS-sorted from thawed PBMCs. Profiled with immunoSEQ multiplex PCR; TCRdb holds only in-frame clones, not every one. The sample records about 240,000 clones, 80% to 85% being singletons. Sample: CD4+ T cells from blood. The source is a human donor in good health.

The CDR3 DNA sequence: TGTGCCAGCAGTCCCACCGGGACAGGGGCATATGGCTACACCTTC. It translates to CASSPTGTGAYGYTF. The chain is built from TRBV6-1 and TRBJ1-2; 10 bases line up with TRBD1. After removal of 5 bases from V and 5 bases from J, the junction contained 8 bases not matched to a gene. The length of the CDR3 is 15 residues. Per the germline V gene, CDR1 is MNHNS and CDR2 is SASEGT.